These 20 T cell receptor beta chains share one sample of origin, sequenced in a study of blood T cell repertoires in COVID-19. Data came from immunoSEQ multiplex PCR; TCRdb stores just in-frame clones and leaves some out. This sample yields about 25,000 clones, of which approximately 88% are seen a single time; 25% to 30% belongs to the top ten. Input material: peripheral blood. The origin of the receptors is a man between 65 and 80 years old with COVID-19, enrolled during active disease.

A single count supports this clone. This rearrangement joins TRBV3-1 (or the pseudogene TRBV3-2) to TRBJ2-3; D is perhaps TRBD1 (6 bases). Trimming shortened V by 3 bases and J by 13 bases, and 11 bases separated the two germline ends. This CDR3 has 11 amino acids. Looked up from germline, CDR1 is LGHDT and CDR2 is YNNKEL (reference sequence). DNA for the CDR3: TGTGCCAGCAGCCACAGGGGACGGAAGTATTTT. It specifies CASSHRGRKYF.

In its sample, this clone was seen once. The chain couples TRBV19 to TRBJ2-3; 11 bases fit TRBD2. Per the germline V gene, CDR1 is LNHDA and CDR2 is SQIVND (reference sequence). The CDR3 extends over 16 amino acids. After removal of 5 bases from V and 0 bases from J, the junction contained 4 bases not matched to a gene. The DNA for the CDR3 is TGTGCCAGTAGTTCCCGGACTAGCGGGAGCACAGATACGCAGTATTTT. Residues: CASSSRTSGSTDTQYF.

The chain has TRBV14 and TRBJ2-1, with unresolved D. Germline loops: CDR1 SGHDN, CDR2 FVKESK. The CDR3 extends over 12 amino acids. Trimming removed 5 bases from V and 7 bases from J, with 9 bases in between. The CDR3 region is CASSYTRNEQFF. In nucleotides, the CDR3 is TGTGCCAGCAGCTATACACGAAATGAGCAGTTCTTC.

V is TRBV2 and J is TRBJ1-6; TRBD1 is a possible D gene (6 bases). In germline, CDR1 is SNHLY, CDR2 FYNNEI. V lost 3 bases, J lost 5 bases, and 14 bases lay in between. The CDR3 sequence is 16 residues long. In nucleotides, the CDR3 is TGTGCCAGCAGTGAGTTGGGACATCGACATAATTCACCCCTCCACTTT. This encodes CASSELGHRHNSPLHF.

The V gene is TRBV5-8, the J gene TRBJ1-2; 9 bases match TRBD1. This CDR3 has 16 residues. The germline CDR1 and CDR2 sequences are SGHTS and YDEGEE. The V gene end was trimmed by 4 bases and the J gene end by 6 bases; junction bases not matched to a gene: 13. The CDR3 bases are TGTGCCAGCAGCCCTATAGGGACAGGGACAGAAAATGGCTACACCTTC. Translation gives CASSPIGTGTENGYTF.

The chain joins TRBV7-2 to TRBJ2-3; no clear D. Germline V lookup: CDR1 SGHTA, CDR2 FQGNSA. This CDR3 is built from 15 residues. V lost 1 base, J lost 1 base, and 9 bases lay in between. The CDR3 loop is CASSLEAIRTDTQYF. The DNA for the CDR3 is TGTGCCAGCAGCTTAGAAGCTATACGCACAGATACGCAGTATTTT.

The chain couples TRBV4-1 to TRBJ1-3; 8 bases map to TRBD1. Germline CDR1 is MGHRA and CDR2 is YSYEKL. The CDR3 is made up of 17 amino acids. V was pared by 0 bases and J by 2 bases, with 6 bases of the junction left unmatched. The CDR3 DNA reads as TGCGCCAGCAGCCAAGACCCACCGACAGGGGCTGGAAACACCATATATTTT. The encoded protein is CASSQDPPTGAGNTIYF.

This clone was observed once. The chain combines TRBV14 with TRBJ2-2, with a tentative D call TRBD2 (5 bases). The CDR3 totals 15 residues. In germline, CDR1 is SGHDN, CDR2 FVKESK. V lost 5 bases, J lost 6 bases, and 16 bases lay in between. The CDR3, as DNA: TGTGCCAGCAGCAGTCTTTTTAGGCGGGCCGGGGAGCTGTTTTTT. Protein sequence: CASSSLFRRAGELFF.

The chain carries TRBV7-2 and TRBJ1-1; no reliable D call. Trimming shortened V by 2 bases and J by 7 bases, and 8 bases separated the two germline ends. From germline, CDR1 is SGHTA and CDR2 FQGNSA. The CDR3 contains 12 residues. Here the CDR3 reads CASSLSRFEAFF. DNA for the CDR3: TGTGCCAGCAGCTTATCCAGGTTTGAAGCTTTCTTT.

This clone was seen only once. As DNA, the CDR3 is TGTGCCAGCAGCCTCTGGACTAGCGGGTCGGCCCAAGAGACCCAGTACTTC. Its translation: CASSLWTSGSAQETQYF. The chain links TRBV11-2 to TRBJ2-5; 11 nucleotides line up with TRBD2. Trimming removed 5 bases from V and 1 base from J; junction bases left unmatched: 9. This CDR3 spans 17 amino acids. From germline, CDR1 is SGHAT and CDR2 FQNNGV.

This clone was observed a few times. The CDR3 coding sequence is TGTGCCAGCAGACTCACAGGGACGGGCACCGGGGAGCTGTTTTTT. Translation gives CASRLTGTGTGELFF. The chain employs TRBV6-1 and TRBJ2-2; D is possibly TRBD1 (6 bases). Germline values: CDR1 MNHNS, CDR2 SASEGT. The V end was cut by 6 bases, the J end by 4 bases, with 15 bases between. The length of the CDR3 is 15 residues.

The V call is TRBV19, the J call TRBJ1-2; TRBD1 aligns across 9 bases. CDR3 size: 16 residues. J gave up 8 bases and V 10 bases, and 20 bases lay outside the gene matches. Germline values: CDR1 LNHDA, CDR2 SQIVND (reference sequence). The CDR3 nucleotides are TGTGCCACCCAACGGTTGCCGGGACAGGGTTTCGACGGCTACACCTTC. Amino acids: CATQRLPGQGFDGYTF.

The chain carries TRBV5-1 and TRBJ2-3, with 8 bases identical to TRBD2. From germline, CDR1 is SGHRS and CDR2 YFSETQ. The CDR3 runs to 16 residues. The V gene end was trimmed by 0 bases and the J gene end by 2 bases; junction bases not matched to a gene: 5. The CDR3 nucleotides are TGCGCCAGCAGCTTGGCAGGTAGCGGGGTCACAGATACGCAGTATTTT. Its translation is CASSLAGSGVTDTQYF.

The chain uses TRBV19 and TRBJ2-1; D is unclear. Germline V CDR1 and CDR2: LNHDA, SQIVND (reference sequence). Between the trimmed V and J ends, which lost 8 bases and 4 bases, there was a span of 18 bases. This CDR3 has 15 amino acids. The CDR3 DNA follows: TGTGCCAGTTCCGCCCTGGTGTCAGTGTACAATGAGCAGTTCTTC. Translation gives CASSALVSVYNEQFF.

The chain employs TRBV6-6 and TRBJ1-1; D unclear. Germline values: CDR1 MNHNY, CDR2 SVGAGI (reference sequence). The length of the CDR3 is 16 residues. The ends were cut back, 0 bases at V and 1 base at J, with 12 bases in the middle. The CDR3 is CASSYSRATRNTEAFF. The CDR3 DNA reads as TGTGCCAGCAGTTACTCGCGGGCCACCCGGAACACTGAAGCTTTCTTT.

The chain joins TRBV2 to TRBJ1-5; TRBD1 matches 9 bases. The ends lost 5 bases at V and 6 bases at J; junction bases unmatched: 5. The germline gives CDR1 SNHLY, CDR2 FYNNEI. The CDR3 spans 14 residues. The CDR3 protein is CASSPTGGVQPQHF. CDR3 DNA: TGTGCCAGCAGTCCTACAGGGGGCGTTCAGCCCCAGCATTTT.

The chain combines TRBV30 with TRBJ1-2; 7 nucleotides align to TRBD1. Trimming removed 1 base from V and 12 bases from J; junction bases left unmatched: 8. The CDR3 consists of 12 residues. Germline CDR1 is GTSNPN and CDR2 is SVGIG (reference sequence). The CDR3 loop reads CAWSEDRAGNTF. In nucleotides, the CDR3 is TGTGCCTGGAGTGAAGACAGGGCCGGGAACACCTTC.

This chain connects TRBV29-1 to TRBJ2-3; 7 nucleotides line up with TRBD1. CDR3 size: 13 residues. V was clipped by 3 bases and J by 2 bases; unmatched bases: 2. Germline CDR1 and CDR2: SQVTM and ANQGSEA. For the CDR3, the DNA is TGCAGCGTTGACGGACAGGACACAGATACGCAGTATTTT. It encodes CSVDGQDTDTQYF.

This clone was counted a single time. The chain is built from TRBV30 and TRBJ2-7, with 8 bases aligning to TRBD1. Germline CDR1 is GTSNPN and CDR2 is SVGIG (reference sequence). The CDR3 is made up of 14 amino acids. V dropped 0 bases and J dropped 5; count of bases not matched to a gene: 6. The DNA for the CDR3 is TGTGCCTGGAGTGTGAACAGGGGGAAGAACGAGCAGTACTTC. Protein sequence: CAWSVNRGKNEQYF.

The CDR3 DNA reads TGTGCCAGCAGCTTTCTTCGCCGGGACTACTACAATGAGCAGTTCTTC. It translates to CASSFLRRDYYNEQFF. The V gene is TRBV11-2, the J gene TRBJ2-1; 7 positions match TRBD2. CDR1 and CDR2 from the germline V gene are SGHAT and FQNNGV. V lost 3 bases and J lost 3; bases outside the gene matches: 8. This CDR3 region has 16 residues.